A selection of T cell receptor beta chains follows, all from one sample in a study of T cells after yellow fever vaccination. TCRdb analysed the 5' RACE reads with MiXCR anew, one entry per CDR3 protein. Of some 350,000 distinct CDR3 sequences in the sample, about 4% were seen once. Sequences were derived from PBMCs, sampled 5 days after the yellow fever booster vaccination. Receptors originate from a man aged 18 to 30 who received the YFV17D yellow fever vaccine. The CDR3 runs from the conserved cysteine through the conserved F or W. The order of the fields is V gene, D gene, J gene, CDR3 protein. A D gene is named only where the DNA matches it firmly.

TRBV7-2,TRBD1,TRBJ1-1,CASSTGTGNTEAFF
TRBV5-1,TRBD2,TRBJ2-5,CASSLEGGGETQYF
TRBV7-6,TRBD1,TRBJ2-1,CASSFGQGTYEQFF
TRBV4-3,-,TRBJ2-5,CASSQSFARGTQYF
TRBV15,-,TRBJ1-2,CATSRVPLRMGGYTF
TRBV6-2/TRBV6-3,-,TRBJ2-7,CASSPTQVFQREQYF
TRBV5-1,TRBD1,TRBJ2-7,CASSITGGPYEQYF
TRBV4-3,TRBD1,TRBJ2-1,CASSLLTPGQSSLADEQFF
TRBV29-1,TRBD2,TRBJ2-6,CSALGLAGTGANVLTF
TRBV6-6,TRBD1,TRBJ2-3,CASSLRQGAYDTQYF
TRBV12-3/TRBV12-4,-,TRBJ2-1,CASSLWASNEQFF
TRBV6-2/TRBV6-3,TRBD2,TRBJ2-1,CASSPSGGMGQFF
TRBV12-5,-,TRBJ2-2,CASGLGVVGTNTGELFF
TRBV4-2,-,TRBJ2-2,CASSQAGGNGELFF
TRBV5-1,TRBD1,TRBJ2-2,CASSPGQGAITGELFF
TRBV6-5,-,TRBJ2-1,CASSYLRGGEQFF
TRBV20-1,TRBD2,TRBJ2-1,CSASLAGGPFDEQFF
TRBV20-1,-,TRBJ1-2,CSARTDTGGYTF
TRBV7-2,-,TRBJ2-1,CASSRIGSSYNEQFF
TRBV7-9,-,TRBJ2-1,CASSPGAWDEQFF
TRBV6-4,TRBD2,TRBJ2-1,CASSDGTSGGANEQFF
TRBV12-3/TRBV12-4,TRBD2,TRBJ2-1,CASSRSLADNEQFF
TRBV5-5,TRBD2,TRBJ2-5,CASSFEAGGRETQYF
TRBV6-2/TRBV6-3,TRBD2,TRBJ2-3,CASSYSPSLIAGGNFSPHTQYF
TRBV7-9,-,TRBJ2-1,CASSPRGGRNEQFF
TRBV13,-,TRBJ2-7,CASSLSLQSLREQYF
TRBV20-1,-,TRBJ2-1,CSARDPGRSTGQEFF
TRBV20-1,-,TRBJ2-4,CSAPSAVTKNIQYF
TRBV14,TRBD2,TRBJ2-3,CASSHQRGNADTQYF
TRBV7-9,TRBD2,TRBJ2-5,CASSDAGGPIQETQYF
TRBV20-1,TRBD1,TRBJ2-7,CSARIVGQGLGEQYF
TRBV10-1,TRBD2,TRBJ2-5,CASAGGGSGGRETQYF
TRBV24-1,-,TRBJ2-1,CATSERANNEQFF
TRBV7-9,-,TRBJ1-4,CASSLGAGDEKLFF
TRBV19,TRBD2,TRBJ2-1,CASSIRVSGGTPDEQFF
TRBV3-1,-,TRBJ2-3,CASSHGPEGADTQYF
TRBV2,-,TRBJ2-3,CASREGQSTDTQYF
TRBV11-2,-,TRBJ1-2,CASSLDTTNYGYTF
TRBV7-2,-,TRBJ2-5,CASSLVGGGGTQYF
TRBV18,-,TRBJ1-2,CASSHGSRDYGYTF
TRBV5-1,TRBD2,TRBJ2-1,CASSLRLGGKDEQFF
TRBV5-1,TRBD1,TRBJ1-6,CASSQTGAPGSPLHF
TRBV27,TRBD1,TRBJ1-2,CASSPLTGLRGYTF
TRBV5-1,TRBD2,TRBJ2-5,CASSLRLAGNQETQYF
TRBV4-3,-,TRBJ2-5,CASSPTGTVKTQYF
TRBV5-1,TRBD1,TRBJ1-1,CASSSGTEGTEAFF
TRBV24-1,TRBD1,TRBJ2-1,CATSDETGWIVNEQFF